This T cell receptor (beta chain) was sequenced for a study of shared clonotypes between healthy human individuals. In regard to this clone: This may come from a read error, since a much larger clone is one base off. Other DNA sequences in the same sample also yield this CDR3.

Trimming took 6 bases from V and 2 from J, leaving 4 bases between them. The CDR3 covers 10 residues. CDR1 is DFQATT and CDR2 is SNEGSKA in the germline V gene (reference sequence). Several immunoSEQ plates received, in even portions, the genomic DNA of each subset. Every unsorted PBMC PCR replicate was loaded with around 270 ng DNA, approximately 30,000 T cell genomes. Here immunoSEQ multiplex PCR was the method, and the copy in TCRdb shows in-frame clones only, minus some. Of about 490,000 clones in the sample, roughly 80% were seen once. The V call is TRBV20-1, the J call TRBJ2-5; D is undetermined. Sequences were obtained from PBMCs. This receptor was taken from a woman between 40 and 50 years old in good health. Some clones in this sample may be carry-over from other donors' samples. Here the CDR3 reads CSAEQETQYF. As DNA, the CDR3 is TGCAGTGCCGAGCAAGAGACCCAGTACTTC.